Below, one TCR beta chain is given with its context. The CDR3 totals 14 residues. Germline V gene lookup returns CDR1 MNHEY and CDR2 SVGAGI. V was trimmed by 5 bases and J by 4 bases, leaving 12 bases between them. The data stem from a study of blood T cell repertoires in COVID-19. All enrollees were about 18 to 89 years old and from fewer than 30 US areas. Clinical history as reported by participants underpinned cohort assignment. Sequencing used immunoSEQ multiplex PCR; TCRdb keeps in-frame clones, though not all of them. The sample shows 350,000 to 400,000 clones, about 90% of them seen only once. Sequencing was done on a sample of PBMCs or T cells enriched from blood (not recorded which). The V gene is TRBV6-5, the J gene TRBJ1-3, with a tentative D call TRBD1 (5 bases). The source is a woman under 40 who had recovered from COVID-19. DNA for the CDR3: TGTGCCAGCAGTCCACGGGGGGAAGGAAACACCATATATTTT. It is translated as CASSPRGEGNTIYF.